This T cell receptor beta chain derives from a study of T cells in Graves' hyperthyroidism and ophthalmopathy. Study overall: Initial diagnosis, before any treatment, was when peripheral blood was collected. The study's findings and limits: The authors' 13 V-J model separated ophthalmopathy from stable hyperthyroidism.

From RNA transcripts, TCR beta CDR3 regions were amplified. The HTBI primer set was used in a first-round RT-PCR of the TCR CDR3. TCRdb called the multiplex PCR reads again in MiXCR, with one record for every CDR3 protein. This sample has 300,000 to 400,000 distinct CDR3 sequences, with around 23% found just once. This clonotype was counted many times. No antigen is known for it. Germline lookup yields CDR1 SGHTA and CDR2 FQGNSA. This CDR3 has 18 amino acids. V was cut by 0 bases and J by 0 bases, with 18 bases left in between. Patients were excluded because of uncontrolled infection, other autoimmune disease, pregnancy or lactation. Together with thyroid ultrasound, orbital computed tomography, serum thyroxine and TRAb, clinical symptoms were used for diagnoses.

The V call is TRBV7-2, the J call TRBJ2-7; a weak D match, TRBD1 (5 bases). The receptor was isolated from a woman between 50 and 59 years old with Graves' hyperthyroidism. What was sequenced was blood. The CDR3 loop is CASSLAPVGRALSYEQYF. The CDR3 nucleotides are TGTGCCAGCAGCTTAGCCCCGGTGGGCAGGGCACTCTCCTACGAGCAGTACTTC.